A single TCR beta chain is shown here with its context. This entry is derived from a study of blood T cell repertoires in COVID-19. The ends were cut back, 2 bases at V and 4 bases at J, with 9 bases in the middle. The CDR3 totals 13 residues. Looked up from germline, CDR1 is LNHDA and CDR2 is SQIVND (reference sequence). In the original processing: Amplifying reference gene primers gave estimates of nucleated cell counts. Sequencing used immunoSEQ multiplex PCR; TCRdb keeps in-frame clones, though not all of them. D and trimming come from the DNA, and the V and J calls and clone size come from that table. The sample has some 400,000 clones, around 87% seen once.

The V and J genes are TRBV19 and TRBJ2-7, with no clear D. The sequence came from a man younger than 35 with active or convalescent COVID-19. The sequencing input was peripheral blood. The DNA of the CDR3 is TGTGCCAGTAGTATATCCCCCCGTTACGAGCAGTACTTC. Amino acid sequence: CASSISPRYEQYF.